The 11 T cell receptor beta chains listed next were all sequenced from one sample in a study of Ad26.COV2.S vaccination and SARS-CoV-2 variants. TCRdb's copy holds only in-frame clones and misses some; the assay was immunoSEQ multiplex PCR. The sample lists 200,000 to 250,000 clones, roughly 90% occurring once. Treatment specified: around 19 received Ad26.COV2.S at low or high dose, single or two shots; about 5 received placebo; per-sample allocation not given. Sampling occurred on day 63 after the first vaccine or placebo injection. This material consisted of peripheral blood, taken in a trial of Ad26.COV2.S vaccine versus placebo. The receptors were gathered from a person aged 18-60 years who received the Ad26.COV2.S COVID-19 vaccine or a placebo.

This clone was detected only once. This chain joins TRBV25-1 and TRBJ2-7; 11 bases match TRBD1. V dropped 5 bases and J dropped 4; count of bases not matched to a gene: 4. The germline V gene encodes CDR1 MGHDK and CDR2 SYGVNS. This CDR3 contains 14 residues. DNA of the CDR3: TGTGCCAGCAGTTTGGGGACAGGGGGGTACGAGCAGTACTTC. Its translation: CASSLGTGGYEQYF.

This clone has more than one count but fewer than ten. The genes are TRBV5-1 and TRBJ1-1; D gene uncertain. The CDR3 spans 16 residues. The germline V gene has CDR1 SGHRS and CDR2 YFSETQ. Trimming left V 0 bases short and J 6 bases short, with 18 bases between. The CDR3 DNA is TGCGCCAGCAGCTTGGCGGAGAATTTGGGTGTGGCTGAAGCTTTCTTT. Protein sequence: CASSLAENLGVAEAFF.

This clone was recorded once. This sequence joins TRBV18 and TRBJ2-5; either TRBD1 or TRBD2 may supply D (6 bases each). The CDR3 consists of 14 residues. In germline, CDR1 is KGHSH, CDR2 LQKENI. The germline V and J ends were trimmed by 0 bases and 5 bases, with 10 bases remaining between them. Here the CDR3 reads CASSPPGAGETQYF. The DNA of the CDR3 is TGTGCCAGCTCACCACCGGGGGCGGGGGAGACCCAGTACTTC. Filled out from reference TRBV18 and TRBJ2-5, the complete variable domain reads NAGVMQNPRHLVRRRGQEARLRCSPMKGHSHVYWYRQLPEEGLKFMVYLQKENIIDESGMPKERFSAEFPKEGPSILRIQQVVRGDSAAYFCASSPPGAGETQYFGPGTRLLVL.

The J gene is TRBJ2-2, the V gene TRBV4-3; possibly TRBD1 for D (6 bases). From germline, CDR1 is LGHNA and CDR2 YSLEER. The CDR3 has 15 residues. V was clipped by 1 base and J by 8 bases, with 14 bases between them. The chain's CDR3 is CASSQASRGSGELFF. The CDR3 region has the DNA TGCGCCAGCAGCCAAGCTAGCAGGGGCAGTGGGGAGCTGTTTTTT.

This sequence joins TRBV18 and TRBJ2-3; 13 nucleotides align to TRBD2. Germline V lookup: CDR1 KGHSH, CDR2 LQKENI. This CDR3 region has 16 residues. V was clipped by 3 bases and J by 5 bases; unmatched bases: 5. The CDR3 reads CASSPGLAGLLDTQYF. The DNA of the CDR3 is TGTGCCAGCTCACCGGGACTAGCGGGACTCCTAGATACGCAGTATTTT.

This chain links TRBV12-3 or TRBV12-4 with TRBJ1-1; D is uncertain. V was clipped by 6 bases and J by 8 bases, with 16 bases between them. The CDR3 has 13 amino acids. The CDR3, as DNA: TGTGCCAGCAGACTGACTGGAACAGTCGAAGCTTTCTTT. Translating it yields CASRLTGTVEAFF.

This chain uses TRBV6-5 with TRBJ2-7, with 9 bases aligning to TRBD1. CDR1 MNHEY and CDR2 SVGAGI come from the germline V gene. The CDR3 contains 15 residues. Losses at the gene ends were 6 bases for V and 2 bases for J; bases not matched to a gene: 8. CDR3: CASSLGQGRPYEQYF. CDR3 DNA: TGTGCCAGCAGCCTAGGACAGGGGCGACCCTACGAGCAGTACTTC.

In DNA, the CDR3 is TGTGCCAGCAGCTTCCCCAGGGTAGGTGGTGAGCAGTTCTTC. It is translated as CASSFPRVGGEQFF. The chain couples TRBV7-9 to TRBJ2-1; the D gene is possibly TRBD1 (5 bases). Between the trimmed V and J ends, which lost 3 bases and 9 bases, there was a span of 15 bases. CDR3 size: 14 residues. The germline gives CDR1 SEHNR, CDR2 FQNEAQ (reference sequence). The variable domain in full, with the rest retrieved from reference TRBV7-9 and TRBJ2-1, is DTGVSQNPRHKITKRGQNVTFRCDPISEHNRLYWYRQTLGQGPEFLTYFQNEAQLEKSRLLSDRFSAERPKGSFSTLEIQRTEQGDSAMYLCASSFPRVGGEQFFGPGTRLTVL.

The rearrangement joins TRBV6-2 or TRBV6-3 to TRBJ2-3, with D hard to call. The CDR3 sequence is 18 residues long. V lost 0 bases, J lost 2 bases, and 18 bases lay in between. The germline V gene has CDR1 MNHEY and CDR2 SVGEGT. The CDR3 region is CASSYSPQSNVLTDTQYF. The CDR3 nucleotides are TGTGCCAGCAGTTACTCTCCCCAATCAAACGTGCTCACAGATACGCAGTATTTT.

The V and J genes are TRBV11-2 and TRBJ2-7; 14 nucleotides line up with TRBD2. Trimming removed 4 bases from V and 1 base from J; junction bases left unmatched: 6. The germline CDR1 and CDR2 sequences are SGHAT and FQNNGV. This CDR3 region has 17 residues. The CDR3 DNA sequence: TGTGCCAGCAGCTCGGGACTAGCGGGGGAAATTTCCTACGAGCAGTACTTC. Translation gives CASSSGLAGEISYEQYF.

This chain joins TRBV18 and TRBJ2-5; D unresolved. This CDR3 is built from 14 residues. From germline, CDR1 is KGHSH and CDR2 LQKENI. V was shortened by 2 bases and J by 1 base, with 8 bases between the two germline ends. CDR3 sequence: CASSPRGFQETQYF. The CDR3 DNA follows: TGTGCCAGCTCACCAAGAGGTTTCCAAGAGACCCAGTACTTC.